The source of this T cell receptor beta chain is a study of blood T cell repertoires in COVID-19. Germline V gives CDR1 LNHDA, CDR2 SQIVND (reference sequence). Trimming left V 7 bases short and J 0 bases short, with 21 bases between. The CDR3 is made up of 17 amino acids. As processed by the authors: How many nucleated cells were present was estimated from reference gene primer amplification. Only in-frame clones appear in the TCRdb table, and some are missing; sequencing was by immunoSEQ multiplex PCR. That table gives V, J and clone size, and the DNA gave D and trimming. The sample records 280,000 or so clones, about 80% being singletons.

This receptor was identified in a woman aged 45 to 65 who had recovered from COVID-19. The rearrangement joins TRBV19 to TRBJ1-1, with a weak D call TRBD1 (5 bases). Sample: peripheral blood. The CDR3 DNA follows: TGTGCCAGTACCTGGGGGGTTTACGCGCCCATGAACACTGAAGCTTTCTTT. The encoded protein is CASTWGVYAPMNTEAFF.